Sequencing of this T cell receptor (beta chain) was carried out in a study of CD8+ T cells in alopecia areata. Looked up from germline, CDR1 is MNHEY and CDR2 is SVGAGI. V lost 9 bases to trimming and J lost 4 bases; unmatched junction nucleotides: 7. This CDR3 comprises 13 residues. Once RNA had been extracted, it was reverse transcribed into cDNA to act as the sequencing template. Profiled with immunoSEQ multiplex PCR; TCRdb holds only in-frame clones, not every one. Of about 150,000 clones in the sample, about 53% were seen once. The V gene is TRBV6-5, the J gene TRBJ1-1; TRBD1 agrees at 8 bases. This TCR was sampled from a human donor with alopecia areata. The sample consisted of CD8+ T cells sorted from blood, taken at week 0. CDR3 loop: CASLGQGGTEAFF. The CDR3 nucleotides are TGTGCCAGTCTAGGACAGGGAGGCACTGAAGCTTTCTTT.